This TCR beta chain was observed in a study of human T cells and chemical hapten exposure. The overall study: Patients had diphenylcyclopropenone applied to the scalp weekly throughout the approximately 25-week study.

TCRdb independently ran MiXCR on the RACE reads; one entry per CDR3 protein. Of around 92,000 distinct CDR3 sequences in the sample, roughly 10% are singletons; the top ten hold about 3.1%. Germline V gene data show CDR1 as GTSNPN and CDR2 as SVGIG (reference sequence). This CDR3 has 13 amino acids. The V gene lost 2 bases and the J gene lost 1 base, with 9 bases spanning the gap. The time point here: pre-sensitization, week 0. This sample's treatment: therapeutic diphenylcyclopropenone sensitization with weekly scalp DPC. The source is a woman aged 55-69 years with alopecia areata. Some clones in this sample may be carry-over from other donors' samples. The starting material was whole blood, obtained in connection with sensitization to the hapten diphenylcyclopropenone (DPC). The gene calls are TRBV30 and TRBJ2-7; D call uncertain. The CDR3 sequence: CAWSRAESYEQYF. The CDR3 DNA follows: TGTGCCTGGAGTCGCGCGGAATCCTACGAGCAGTACTTC.